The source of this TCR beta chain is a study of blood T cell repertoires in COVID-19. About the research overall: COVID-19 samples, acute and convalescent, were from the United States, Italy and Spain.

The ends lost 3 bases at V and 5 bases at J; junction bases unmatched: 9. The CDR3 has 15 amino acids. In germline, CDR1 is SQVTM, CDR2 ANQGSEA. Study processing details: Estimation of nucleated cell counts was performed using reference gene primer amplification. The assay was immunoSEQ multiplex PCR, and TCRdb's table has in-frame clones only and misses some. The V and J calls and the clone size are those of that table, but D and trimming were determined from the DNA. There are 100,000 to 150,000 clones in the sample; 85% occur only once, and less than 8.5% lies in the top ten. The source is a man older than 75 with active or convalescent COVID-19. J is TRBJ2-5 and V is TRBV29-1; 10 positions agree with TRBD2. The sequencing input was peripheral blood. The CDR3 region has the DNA TGCAGCGTTGAGAGTCTAGCGGGAGATCCGGAGACCCAGTACTTC. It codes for CSVESLAGDPETQYF.